Following are 24 T cell receptor beta chains from one sample sequenced in a study of blood T cell repertoires in COVID-19. The table came from immunoSEQ multiplex PCR; TCRdb's copy has only in-frame clones and leaves some out. The table includes about 200,000 clones, roughly nine tenths detected once. The sample comprised peripheral blood. All receptors derive from a woman between 65 and 79 years old with acute or convalescent COVID-19.

The chain joins TRBV11-3 to TRBJ2-3; D possibly corresponds to TRBD1 (7 bases). V was clipped by 5 bases and J by 2 bases, with 20 bases between them. The CDR3 is 17 residues long. Germline V CDR1 and CDR2: SGHNT, YENEEA. CDR3 coding DNA: TGTGCCAGCAGCCGCCGACAGGGAGGACTAATCACAGATACGCAGTATTTT. Translated: CASSRRQGGLITDTQYF.

The V and J genes are TRBV5-8 and TRBJ1-5, with no clear D. The CDR3 runs to 14 residues. The germline V gene encodes CDR1 SGHTS and CDR2 YDEGEE. V was clipped by 6 bases and J by 0 bases, with 10 bases between them. The CDR3 nucleotides are TGTGCCAGCATCGGCGGGAATAGCAATCAGCCCCAGCATTTT. Translation: CASIGGNSNQPQHF. Full variable domain (remainder filled in from reference TRBV5-8 and TRBJ1-5): EAGVTQSPTHLIKTRGQQATLRCSPISGHTSVYWYQQALGLGLQFLLWYDEGEERNRGNFPPRFSGRQFPNYSSELNVNALELEDSALYLCASIGGNSNQPQHFGDGTRLSIL.

The chain has TRBV14 and TRBJ2-2, with 8 bases that match TRBD1. The germline V gene encodes CDR1 SGHDN and CDR2 FVKESK. The CDR3 is made up of 17 amino acids. J gave up 9 bases and V 4 bases, and 16 bases lay outside the gene matches. The CDR3 spells CASSPPQGAYGPRELFF. The CDR3 DNA is TGTGCCAGCAGCCCCCCGCAGGGGGCCTACGGCCCGAGGGAGCTGTTTTTT.

The V and J genes are TRBV2 and TRBJ1-2; no firm D call. The CDR3 is 13 amino acids. Germline CDR1 and CDR2: SNHLY and FYNNEI. V was shortened by 6 bases and J by 5 bases, with 13 bases between the two germline ends. In DNA, the CDR3 is TGTGCCAGCAGGCGGATCGACCTTTATGGCTACACCTTC. Translating gives CASRRIDLYGYTF.

In DNA form, the CDR3 reads TGCGCCAGCAGCCAACAGACTAGCACTGAGCAGTTCTTC. As protein: CASSQQTSTEQFF. This chain joins TRBV4-3 and TRBJ2-1; TRBD2 aligns across 7 bases. With V trimmed by 2 bases and J by 9 bases, 4 bases remained unmatched. The germline V gene encodes CDR1 LGHNA and CDR2 YSLEER. The CDR3 sequence is 13 residues long.

The V gene is TRBV5-6, the J gene TRBJ1-1; TRBD1 agrees at 8 bases. The germline CDR1 and CDR2 sequences are SGHDT and YYEEEE. V trimming: 3 bases; J trimming: 1 base; junction bases outside the gene matches: 8. The CDR3 is 16 amino acids. The CDR3 region has the DNA TGTGCCAGCAGCTCGCTTACAGGGGGGCGGAACACTGAAGCTTTCTTT. This encodes CASSSLTGGRNTEAFF. The whole variable domain, filled in from reference TRBV5-6 and TRBJ1-1, reads DAGVTQSPTHLIKTRGQQVTLRCSPKSGHDTVSWYQQALGQGPQFIFQYYEEEERQRGNFPDRFSGHQFPNYSSELNVNALLLGDSALYLCASSSLTGGRNTEAFFGQGTRLTVV.

J is TRBJ2-7 and V is TRBV18; 8 bases map to TRBD2. CDR1 KGHSH and CDR2 LQKENI come from the germline V gene. The CDR3 has 13 amino acids. The junction had 4 bases not matched to a gene; V was cut back by 4 bases and J by 5 bases. The CDR3 DNA reads as TGTGCCAGCTCACAGGGACTAGTAGACGAGCAGTACTTC. Translating it yields CASSQGLVDEQYF.

The chain recombines TRBV18 with TRBJ1-1, with no clear D. The CDR3 is 12 amino acids. The V end lost 2 bases, the J end lost 8 bases, and 9 bases lay between the germline ends. Germline V CDR1 and CDR2: KGHSH, LQKENI. CDR3 residues: CASSPGREEAFF. The CDR3 DNA reads as TGTGCCAGCTCACCAGGGCGGGAAGAAGCTTTCTTT.

This clone occurred a few times. This chain connects TRBV29-1 to TRBJ1-1; D gene uncertain. CDR3 length equals 13 residues. Germline loops: CDR1 SQVTM, CDR2 ANQGSEA. V dropped 4 bases and J dropped 2 bases, with 11 bases sitting between them. The CDR3 bases are TGCAGCGTTGGCAGGAACCTTAACACTGAAGCTTTCTTT. Amino acid sequence: CSVGRNLNTEAFF.

The chain combines TRBV7-2 with TRBJ2-1; 8 bases map to TRBD2. Germline CDR1 and CDR2: SGHTA and FQGNSA. V lost 5 bases, J lost 10 bases, and 10 bases stayed unmatched. CDR3 length: 14 amino acids. CDR3 sequence (DNA): TGTGCCAGCAGCCTACAGGCGGGAGGAGGAGAGCAGTTCTTC. Translated, it gives CASSLQAGGGEQFF.

This CDR3 is CASAPVDSNTGELFF. In DNA form, the CDR3 reads TGCGCCAGCGCCCCGGTTGATTCGAACACCGGGGAGCTGTTTTTT. The genes are TRBV4-1 and TRBJ2-2, with no clear D. V lost 8 bases to trimming and J lost 0 bases, with 13 bases between them. CDR1 and CDR2 from the germline V gene are MGHRA and YSYEKL. The CDR3 consists of 15 residues.

This clone was recorded a few times. The chain is built from TRBV12-3 or TRBV12-4 and TRBJ1-1, with 9 nucleotides matching TRBD1. CDR3 size: 13 residues. V shed 6 bases and J 10 bases; nucleotides not matched to a gene: 9. The DNA of the CDR3 is TGTGCCAGCAGCGGACAGGGGCCGGGTGGAGCTTTCTTT. Protein product: CASSGQGPGGAFF.

CDR3 loop: CSVRDRGRQETQYF. CDR3 bases: TGCAGCGTTCGGGACAGGGGGCGACAAGAGACCCAGTACTTC. The V call is TRBV29-1, the J call TRBJ2-5; 12 bases line up with TRBD1. Trimming took 5 bases from V and 2 from J; bases not matched to a gene: 3. The length of the CDR3 is 14 residues. Germline V gene data show CDR1 as SQVTM and CDR2 as ANQGSEA.

The chain has TRBV11-3 and TRBJ1-3; D is unresolved. Germline CDR1 reads SGHNT; CDR2 reads YENEEA. The CDR3 length is 14 residues. Trimming removed 5 bases from V and 3 bases from J, with 11 bases in between. The CDR3 region has the DNA TGTGCCAGCAGCCCCCGGTGGAGTGGAAACACCATATATTTT. It is translated as CASSPRWSGNTIYF.

Regarding this clone: At one boundary the junction diverges from the germline segment, which might be a read error. This chain links TRBV20-1 with TRBJ2-7; TRBD1 might be the D (6 bases). The CDR3 extends over 9 amino acids. CDR1 and CDR2 from the germline V gene are DFQATT and SNEGSKA (reference sequence). CDR3 sequence: CSATPGAHF. The CDR3 region has the DNA TGCAGTGCTACGCCAGGGGCCCACTTC.

The rearrangement links TRBV7-2 to TRBJ2-5, with 7 bases that match TRBD2. Unmatched junction bases numbered 11, after V lost 5 bases and J lost 2 bases. Germline V lookup: CDR1 SGHTA, CDR2 FQGNSA. There are 16 residues in the CDR3. The CDR3 DNA is TGTGCCAGCAGCCGGGCTGGGCTAGCGGTACAAGAGACCCAGTACTTC. As protein: CASSRAGLAVQETQYF.

The J gene is TRBJ2-5, the V gene TRBV7-2, with TRBD1 as a possible D gene (5 bases). Trimming pared 3 bases from V and 1 base from J, leaving 9 bases between. Germline V gene sequence: CDR1 SGHTA, CDR2 FQGNSA. The CDR3 is 14 amino acids. The CDR3 protein is CASSFGGAQETQYF. In DNA, the CDR3 is TGTGCCAGCAGCTTTGGTGGGGCCCAAGAGACCCAGTACTTC.

The chain combines TRBV6-5 with TRBJ1-6, with 7 bases aligning to TRBD1. The germline V gene encodes CDR1 MNHEY and CDR2 SVGAGI. The junction had 10 bases not matched to a gene; V was cut back by 10 bases and J by 10 bases. CDR3 size: 13 residues. CDR3 residues: CANRQGQRSPLHF. The DNA for the CDR3 is TGTGCCAACCGACAGGGCCAGCGCTCACCCCTCCACTTT.

This chain joins TRBV7-9 and TRBJ2-5, with 7 nucleotides matching TRBD1. CDR1 and CDR2 (germline): SEHNR, FQNEAQ (reference sequence). V was pared by 0 bases and J by 3 bases, with 10 bases of the junction left unmatched. The CDR3 spans 17 residues. The DNA for the CDR3 is TGTGCCAGCAGCTTAGCGGCGAACAGGGGTTTCGAAGAGACCCAGTACTTC. Protein product: CASSLAANRGFEETQYF.

The CDR3 is CASSTNPGETQYF. Written as DNA, the CDR3 is TGTGCCAGTAGTACCAACCCGGGGGAGACCCAGTACTTC. This chain joins TRBV19 and TRBJ2-5; a possible D gene is TRBD2 (5 bases). From germline, CDR1 is LNHDA and CDR2 SQIVND (reference sequence). This CDR3 has 13 amino acids. Trimming removed 4 bases from V and 5 bases from J, with 11 bases in between.

The chain has TRBV4-3 and TRBJ2-7; 7 nucleotides match TRBD1. CDR1 and CDR2 (germline): LGHNA, YSLEER. The length of the CDR3 is 15 residues. Trimming took 0 bases from V and 3 from J; bases not matched to a gene: 5. The CDR3 spells CASSQDSGGIYEQYF. In DNA, the CDR3 is TGCGCCAGCAGCCAAGATTCAGGGGGTATCTACGAGCAGTACTTC.

The J gene is TRBJ2-3, the V gene TRBV19; TRBD1 matches at 9 bases. With 5 bases clipped from V and 3 bases from J, the junction kept 9 bases outside the gene matches. The V gene's germline CDR1 is LNHDA and CDR2 SQIVND (reference sequence). The CDR3 length is 16 residues. CDR3 sequence (DNA): TGTGCCAGTAGTTCGCCGGGACAGGGTAGGACAGATACGCAGTATTTT. Translation gives CASSSPGQGRTDTQYF. The full variable domain, its missing parts supplied by reference TRBV19 and TRBJ2-3, is DGGITQSPKYLFRKEGQNVTLSCEQNLNHDAMYWYRQDPGQGLRLIYYSQIVNDFQKGDIAEGYSVSREKKESFPLTVTSAQKNPTAFYLCASSSPGQGRTDTQYFGPGTRLTVL.

The chain has TRBV19 and TRBJ2-1; 10 nucleotides align to TRBD2. The CDR3 has 15 residues. Germline values: CDR1 LNHDA, CDR2 SQIVND (reference sequence). V trimming: 6 bases; J trimming: 4 bases; junction bases outside the gene matches: 6. CDR3 region: CASSRTSGAYNEQFF. Written as DNA, the CDR3 is TGTGCCAGTAGCAGGACTAGCGGTGCGTACAATGAGCAGTTCTTC.

The V and J genes are TRBV27 and TRBJ1-2, with no clear D. The V end lost 6 bases, the J end lost 6 bases, and 8 bases lay between the germline ends. The CDR3 extends over 11 amino acids. Germline loops: CDR1 MNHEY, CDR2 SMNVEV (reference sequence). CDR3 protein: CASRGVHGYTF. Written as DNA, the CDR3 is TGTGCCAGCAGGGGAGTCCATGGCTACACCTTC.